A selection of T cell receptor beta chains follows, all from one sample in a study of cytomegalovirus exposure and HLA in healthy donors. Measured with immunoSEQ multiplex PCR; TCRdb has only the in-frame clones, and not every one. The sample holds 90,000 to 120,000 clones, about 80% seen once. The sample was PBMCs. These receptors were obtained from a man in his 60s in good health and CMV-seropositive. Each CDR3 is given with its conserved first and last residue. D genes are given only for firm matches. Clone size appears in some rows only: once, few, many, or a class for an expanded clone.

size | V | D | CDR3
- | TRBV7-6 | - | CASSPIAGEQFF
- | TRBV9 | - | CASSPDLYTEAFF
- | TRBV6-1 | - | CASSEKGGRNEQYF
once | TRBV7-2 | TRBD1 | CASSLEPGQGINEQFF
- | TRBV6-1 | - | CASSEGFTVIYEQYF
- | TRBV14 | - | CASSLHSVPVYGYTF
- | TRBV15 | - | CATSRDRGNTIYF
once | TRBV6-6 | TRBD1 | CASNTGAANYGYTF
- | TRBV30 | - | CAWSVGGAGYTF
- | TRBV28 | - | CASSLGRGYTF
- | TRBV5-1 | TRBD1 | CASTRDSIVDEQFF
- | TRBV9 | - | CASSANNEQFF
- | TRBV19 | - | CASSIRLQSQETQYF
- | TRBV6-5 | TRBD1 | CASRPQGANEKLFF
- | TRBV7-6 | TRBD2 | CASSRPRLAGDQETQYF
- | TRBV6-6 | - | CASSYEQMNTGELFF
- | TRBV7-3 | - | CASSLTSLSYEQYF
- | TRBV9 | - | CASSANQETQYF
- | TRBV19 | TRBD1 | CASRQAGTGGADTQYF
once | TRBV19 | TRBD2 | CASTPGSGGAKDTQYF
- | TRBV28 | - | CASSYDAAGSNQPQHF
- | TRBV27 | TRBD1 | CASSLTGGSYNEQFF
- | TRBV19 | TRBD2 | CASSILAGATNTGELFF
- | TRBV6-5 | TRBD2 | CASSYGAGGNEQFF
- | TRBV4-1 | - | CASSQGASTDTQYF
- | TRBV27 | TRBD2 | CASSSRTSGAYEQYF
- | TRBV11-2 | - | CASSLISSGPLHF
- | TRBV18 | TRBD1 | CASSPSDRETEAFF
- | TRBV9 | - | CASSAGELYNEQFF
- | TRBV4-2 | TRBD2 | CASSQGPSGISNTGELFF
few | TRBV9 | TRBD1 | CASSPRTGEGGSPLHF
- | TRBV19 | - | CASQDYGYTF
- | TRBV18 | TRBD1 | CASSPGQADTEAFF
- | TRBV7-9 | - | CASSPRDFNEQFF
- | TRBV7-2 | - | CASSSREGVYQPQHF
- | TRBV19 | - | CASGLVGGREAFF
once | TRBV5-1 | - | CASSLLQGDEQYF